Below are 11 T cell receptor beta chains sequenced from a single sample in a study of T cell repertoires in aging, cancer and after chemotherapy. TRB rearrangements spanning V, D and J were amplified using mixed TRB-A/B primers. TCRdb reprocessed the multiplex PCR reads via MiXCR and lists one record per CDR3 protein. The sample carries about 5,000 distinct CDR3 sequences, 33% recorded once. TCR beta rearrangements were amplified from peripheral blood genomic DNA. Sequencing used blood. These receptors all come from a human donor with a blood cancer.

V usage is TRBV12-3 or TRBV12-4 and J usage is TRBJ2-1; TRBD2 matches at 7 bases. The CDR3 is made up of 13 amino acids. J gave up 3 bases and V 5 bases, and 1 base lay outside the gene matches. CDR3 coding DNA: TGTGCCAGCAGTCGGGAGGTCTACAATGAGCAGTTCTTC. Translated, it gives CASSREVYNEQFF.

J is TRBJ2-3 and V is TRBV7-2; no clear D gene. Germline values: CDR1 SGHTA, CDR2 FQGNSA. The CDR3 spans 13 residues. The V end was cut by 2 bases, the J end by 0 bases, with 3 bases between. The CDR3 DNA reads TGTGCCAGCAGCTTATGGAGCACAGATACGCAGTATTTT. As protein: CASSLWSTDTQYF.

The table lists this clonotype with a few counts. The gene calls are TRBV18 and TRBJ2-1; D uncertain. The germline gives CDR1 KGHSH, CDR2 LQKENI. The CDR3 has 17 residues. Trimming shortened V by 3 bases and J by 0 bases, and 15 bases separated the two germline ends. The CDR3 sequence is CASSPPLSRSSYNEQFF. In nucleotides, the CDR3 is TGTGCCAGCTCACCTCCACTGTCCAGGAGCTCCTACAATGAGCAGTTCTTC.

With respect to this clonotype: This may arise from a read error, as a much more abundant clone is one base away. V and J are TRBV19 and TRBJ2-7; D may be TRBD1 or TRBD2 (5 bases each). The CDR3 extends over 13 amino acids. Looked up from germline, CDR1 is LNHDA and CDR2 is SQIVND (reference sequence). Trimming cost V 5 bases and J 4 bases, with 12 bases left between them. The CDR3 coding sequence is TGTGCCAGTAGTTGGGGGACCGAGTACGAGCAGTACTTC. It yields the protein CASSWGTEYEQYF. Combining the CDR3 with reference TRBV19 and TRBJ2-7 gives the whole variable domain DGGITQSPKYLFRKEGQNVTLSCEQNLNHDAMYWYRQDPGQGLRLIYYSQIVNDFQKGDIAEGYSVSREKKESFPLTVTSAQKNPTAFYLCASSWGTEYEQYFGPGTRLTVT.

This clonotype was seen only a few times. The chain combines TRBV6-5 with TRBJ1-5, with D uncertain. The ends were cut back, 2 bases at V and 6 bases at J, with 11 bases in the middle. CDR1 MNHEY and CDR2 SVGAGI come from the germline V gene. This CDR3 spans 14 amino acids. CDR3 bases: TGTGCCAGCAGTTACGAGGGAATGGGTCAGCCCCAGCATTTT. Translation gives CASSYEGMGQPQHF.

This clonotype has just a few counts. The chain combines TRBV7-2 with TRBJ2-6, with D maybe TRBD2 (6 bases). CDR3 length: 15 residues. CDR1 SGHTA and CDR2 FQGNSA come from the germline V gene. Trimming cost V 2 bases and J 4 bases, with 9 bases left between them. This chain's CDR3 is CASSLREAGANVLTF. The CDR3 nucleotides read TGTGCCAGCAGCTTAAGGGAGGCAGGGGCCAACGTCCTGACTTTC.

This chain joins TRBV6-5 and TRBJ1-2, with TRBD1 matching 10 bases. The CDR3 has 15 residues. Germline CDR1 reads MNHEY; CDR2 reads SVGAGI. Trimming removed 7 bases from V and 4 bases from J; junction bases left unmatched: 9. The CDR3 region is CASTREGTGAYGYTF. The CDR3 DNA sequence: TGTGCCAGCACCAGAGAGGGGACAGGGGCCTATGGCTACACCTTC.

This clonotype turned up a few times. The chain joins TRBV6-5 to TRBJ2-1; D possibly matches TRBD1 or TRBD2 (5 bases each). The V gene's germline CDR1 is MNHEY and CDR2 SVGAGI. V shed 5 bases and J shed 15 bases, with 17 bases lying between them. The CDR3 loop spans 12 amino acids. In nucleotides, the CDR3 is TGTGCCAGCAGTGAGGGACGCCCCCGGGGGTTCTTC. As protein: CASSEGRPRGFF.

The chain's CDR3 is CASSFGQGPSGTGELFF. The CDR3 coding sequence is TGTGCCAGCAGTTTTGGCCAGGGACCTTCGGGGACCGGGGAGCTGTTTTTT. This chain uses TRBV12-3 or TRBV12-4 with TRBJ2-2; D assignment may be TRBD1 or TRBD2 (5 bases each). Trimming took 3 bases from V and 5 from J, leaving 19 bases between them. CDR3 size: 17 residues.

Judged by abundance, this clonotype is medium-sized. This chain joins TRBV6-1 and TRBJ1-1, with D possibly being TRBD1 (5 bases). Germline loops: CDR1 MNHNS, CDR2 SASEGT. V was trimmed by 4 bases and J by 0 bases, leaving 15 bases between them. This CDR3 spans 16 amino acids. This CDR3 reads CASSVGGRGMNTEAFF. The CDR3 DNA follows: TGTGCCAGCAGTGTGGGAGGTAGGGGAATGAACACTGAAGCTTTCTTT.

The chain has TRBV5-5 and TRBJ2-3; D might be TRBD2 (6 bases). The CDR3 is made up of 15 amino acids. The V end lost 2 bases, the J end lost 3 bases, and 13 bases lay between the germline ends. Germline V CDR1 and CDR2: SGHKS, YYEKEE (reference sequence). The chain's CDR3 is CASSLGAGSTDTQYF. CDR3 DNA: TGTGCCAGCAGCTTAGGGGCGGGGTCTACAGATACGCAGTATTTT. Drawing the rest from reference TRBV5-5 and TRBJ2-3, the complete variable domain is DAGVTQSPTHLIKTRGQQVTLRCSPISGHKSVSWYQQVLGQGPQFIFQYYEKEERGRGNFPDRFSARQFPNYSSELNVNALLLGDSALYLCASSLGAGSTDTQYFGPGTRLTVL.